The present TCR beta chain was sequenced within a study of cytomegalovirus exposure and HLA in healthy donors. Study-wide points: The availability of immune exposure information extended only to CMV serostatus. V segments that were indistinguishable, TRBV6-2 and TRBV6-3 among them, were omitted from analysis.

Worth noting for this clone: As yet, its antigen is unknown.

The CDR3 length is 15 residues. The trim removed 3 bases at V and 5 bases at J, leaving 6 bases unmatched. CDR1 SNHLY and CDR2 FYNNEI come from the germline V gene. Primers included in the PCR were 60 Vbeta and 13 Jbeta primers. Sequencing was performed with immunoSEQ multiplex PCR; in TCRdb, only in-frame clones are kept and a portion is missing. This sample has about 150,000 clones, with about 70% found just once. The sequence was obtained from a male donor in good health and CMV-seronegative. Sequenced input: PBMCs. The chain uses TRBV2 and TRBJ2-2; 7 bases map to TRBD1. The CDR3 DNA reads TGTGCCAGCAGTGATACCGCAGGGGGAACCGGGGAGCTGTTTTTT. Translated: CASSDTAGGTGELFF.